This is a list of T cell receptor beta chains from one sample in a study of T cell repertoires in cytomegalovirus infection. MiXCR, applied by TCRdb to the reads, yields one record per CDR3 protein. This table has approximately 400,000 distinct CDR3 sequences, 30% to 40% appearing once. The specimen was PBMCs. The receptors originated from a human donor in good health (CMV status not recorded). Some clones in this sample may be carry-over from other donors' samples. Both conserved end residues are part of each CDR3. Each record gives: V gene, CDR3 protein.

v_gene: TRBV7-8
CDR3aa: CASSLAGDRGRGEQFF

v_gene: TRBV7-6
CDR3aa: CASSRDANNEQFF

v_gene: TRBV20-1
CDR3aa: CSARVASGGGYNEQFF

v_gene: TRBV5-1
CDR3aa: CASSLQGGGRESPLHF

v_gene: TRBV30
CDR3aa: CAWSSSDGDKNEQFF

v_gene: TRBV7-2
CDR3aa: CASSFARGPQETQYF

v_gene: TRBV5-8
CDR3aa: CASSLIGESTDTQYF

v_gene: TRBV20-1
CDR3aa: CSASYRGPYEQYF

v_gene: TRBV25-1
CDR3aa: CASTLAGEGTGELFF

v_gene: TRBV2
CDR3aa: CASNTGMAKYNEQFF

v_gene: TRBV6-1
CDR3aa: CASSERAAGRSADTQYF

v_gene: TRBV7-2
CDR3aa: CASSLVKVALETQYF

v_gene: TRBV7-2
CDR3aa: CASSLRGIEQYF

v_gene: TRBV14
CDR3aa: CASSQADVTFEQFF